The entry below gives a single T cell receptor (beta chain) sequence along with its context. The V gene's germline CDR1 is SGHNT and CDR2 YYREEE (reference sequence). This CDR3 region has 14 residues. J gave up 5 bases and V 0 bases, and 4 bases lay outside the gene matches. Over several immunoSEQ plates, each subset's genomic DNA was distributed in even portions. TCRdb's copy holds only in-frame clones and misses some; the assay was immunoSEQ multiplex PCR. The data show some 2,500,000 clones, with under 95% seen just once and around 0.35% held by the top ten. These data originate in a study of shared clonotypes between healthy human individuals. Each donor was a Caucasian adult residing in Nashville, Tennessee.

The V call is TRBV5-4, the J call TRBJ2-7; 8 bases line up with TRBD1. The sample taken for sequencing was naive CD4+ T cells from PBMCs. Noted subset: CD45RA+ positively selected. The receptor was derived from a man aged 18 to 30 in good health. Some clones in this sample may be carry-over from other donors' samples. For the CDR3, the DNA is TGTGCCAGCAGCTTGGCGGACAGGGAACACGAGCAGTACTTC. Translating gives CASSLADREHEQYF.